This T cell receptor beta chain originates from a study of blood T cell repertoires in COVID-19. The CDR3 loop spans 11 amino acids. Germline V lookup: CDR1 SGHRS, CDR2 YFSETQ. V lost 2 bases and J 9 bases, leaving 6 bases between the germline ends. This clone has at least ten counts. In the original analysis: From reference gene primer amplification, estimates of nucleated cell counts were derived. Libraries were prepared by immunoSEQ multiplex PCR; TCRdb keeps only in-frame clonotypes and omits some of them. V, J and clone size derive from that table, while D and trimming were established from the DNA sequence. This sample carries some 200,000 clones, 70% to 90% of them seen once, and the ten largest clones take roughly 0.91%.

This chain connects TRBV5-1 to TRBJ2-1; D gene uncertain. The specimen sequenced was peripheral blood. This TCR was recovered from a man in his 60s with COVID-19, enrolled during active disease. CDR3 protein: CASSLQSEQFF. The CDR3 bases are TGCGCCAGCAGCTTACAAAGTGAGCAGTTCTTC.